This T cell receptor beta chain came from a study of beta chain features in type 1 diabetes. Study outcomes and limitations: Cells carrying high TCR expression could end up over-represented when cDNA is sequenced. PCR, the amplification step, might favor shorter templates, equally in patients and controls. Shorter TCRB CDR3s, moderately but significantly so, were found in Type 1 diabetes patients in all four CD4+ subsets. Any HLA type influence on TCRB rearrangement was left unresolved here.

Per donor, one heparinised blood draw averaged about 116 mL. Remarks on this clone: Its cognate antigen is unknown.

The sequenced template was cDNA made from the entire isolated RNA. Clones were sequenced by immunoSEQ multiplex PCR, and TCRdb holds only the in-frame ones, with some missing. The sample holds about 99,000 clones, 25% to 35% seen once. J was trimmed by 0 bases and V by 5 bases; bases with no gene match: 7. This CDR3 spans 16 amino acids. Germline assignment: CDR1 SGHTA and CDR2 FQGNSA. The genes are TRBV7-2 and TRBJ1-2; 9 nucleotides line up with TRBD1. The TCR sequence derives from a woman between 18 and 29 years old with type 1 diabetes. Sequenced input: central memory CD4+ T cells from blood. The chain's CDR3 is CASSTGTGSSNYGYTF. The DNA of the CDR3 is TGTGCCAGCAGCACTGGGACAGGGAGTTCTAACTATGGCTACACCTTC.